This paragraph covers one T cell receptor beta chain sequence. The antigen remains unidentified. This specimen belongs to a study of T cell responses to AZD1222 COVID-19 vaccine. The study's findings and limits: The donors showed a predominance of white British ancestry and of females, with possible underestimation of clonal diversity. Once two AZD1222 doses were given, Spike-specific TCR breadth and depth went up. Recipients of AZD1222 seropositive at baseline numbered only five or six. With dominance at 160-218 and 743-854, vaccine-associated CD4 TCRs spanned spike.

Profiled with immunoSEQ multiplex PCR; TCRdb holds only in-frame clones, not every one. The repertoire holds tens of thousands of clones, with about nine tenths as singletons. Between the trimmed V and J ends, which lost 3 bases and 2 bases, there was a span of 14 bases. In germline, CDR1 is DFQATT, CDR2 SNEGSKA (reference sequence). CDR3 length: 14 residues. The sequence was obtained from an adult in good health. The chain is built from TRBV20-1 and TRBJ2-7; D unresolved. Specimen: peripheral blood, collected on day 0 of AZD1222 vaccination. As DNA, the CDR3 is TGCAGTGCTAGTCCCGCCCTAGGAACCTACGAGCAGTACTTC. It specifies CSASPALGTYEQYF.